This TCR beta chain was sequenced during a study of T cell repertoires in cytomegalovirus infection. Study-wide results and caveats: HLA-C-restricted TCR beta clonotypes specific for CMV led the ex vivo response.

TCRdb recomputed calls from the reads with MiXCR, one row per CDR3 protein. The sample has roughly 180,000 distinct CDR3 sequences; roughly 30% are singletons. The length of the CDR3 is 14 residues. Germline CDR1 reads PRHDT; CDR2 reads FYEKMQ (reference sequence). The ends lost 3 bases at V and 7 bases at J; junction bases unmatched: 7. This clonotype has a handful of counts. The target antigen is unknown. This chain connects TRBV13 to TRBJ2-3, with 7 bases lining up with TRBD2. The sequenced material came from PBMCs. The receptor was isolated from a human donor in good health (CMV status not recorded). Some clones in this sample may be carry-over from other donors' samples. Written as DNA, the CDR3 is TGTGCCAGCAGCTTGGGGAGGGCGAGGAATACGCAGTATTTT. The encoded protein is CASSLGRARNTQYF.